This T cell receptor (beta chain) was recovered during a study of blood T cell repertoires in COVID-19. Overall study: COVID-19 samples from acute and convalescent phases originated in the United States, Italy and Spain.

The authors' processing: It was from reference gene primer amplification that nucleated cell counts were estimated. Sequenced by immunoSEQ multiplex PCR; TCRdb stores in-frame clones only, minus some. V, J and clone size are those of that table, while D and trimming were read from the DNA. Of 55,000 to 95,000 clones listed, roughly 79% were seen once; the top ten hold 20% to 25%. The sequence was obtained from a woman in her seventies with acute or convalescent COVID-19. Sequencing input: peripheral blood.

The CDR3 sequence: CASKLTGGNQPQHF. The CDR3 DNA is TGTGCCAGCAAGCTGACCGGGGGCAATCAGCCCCAGCATTTT. The V and J genes are TRBV28 and TRBJ1-5; D remains unclear. The CDR3 sequence is 14 residues long. V was cut by 7 bases and J by 2 bases, with 12 bases left in between. Per the germline V gene, CDR1 is MDHEN and CDR2 is SYDVKM.